The rows below give T cell receptor beta chains drawn from one sample of a study of identical twins. MiXCR was run by TCRdb on the 5' RACE reads, yielding one entry per CDR3 protein. The repertoire holds 1.5 million to 2 million distinct CDR3 sequences, roughly 35% seen once, with under 0.35% in the top ten. Sample: cord blood. Every receptor here comes from a newborn girl in good health. Both conserved end residues are trimmed from each CDR3.

v_gene | CDR3aa
TRBV5-1 | ASSLGQGRNEQF
TRBV27 | ASSLTAFQETQY
TRBV7-9 | ASSIGWTSGGTDTQY
TRBV5-6 | ASSLTERFNYEQY
TRBV5-1 | ASSLSQSYEQY
TRBV24-1 | ATSDRPSGLTGDYGYT
TRBV2 | ASSGGRLAYEQY
TRBV15 | ATSRDGRVYT
TRBV14 | ASSQDGQGAFTEAF
TRBV14 | ASSQHLGRGTADTQY
TRBV3-1 | ASSPATGTYGYT
TRBV28 | ASSWGYGGTEAF
TRBV7-9 | ASSSGGGRGEKLF
TRBV12-3/TRBV12-4 | ASINSGANVLT
TRBV9 | ASSVAGAGGRNEQF
TRBV7-2 | ASSLASTASTDTQY
TRBV20-1 | SAANTQEGPTETQY
TRBV10-3 | AISEVSTREQF
TRBV10-1 | ASSESGRGARNEQF
TRBV19 | ASSPSGTLPWGYT
TRBV20-1 | SARPGLYYNEQF
TRBV12-3/TRBV12-4 | ASSRLAGPLEQY
TRBV11-2 | ASSLNLADNEQY
TRBV28 | ASSLPIQRKLF
TRBV24-1 | ATSSYSETQY
TRBV24-1 | ATSDLKGAHEKLF
TRBV5-1 | AISWGVDYGYT
TRBV2 | ASSEAFDRPNYGYT
TRBV20-1 | SARAITSGRAHNEQF
TRBV5-1 | ASSSWNTGELF
TRBV20-1 | SIGLGAYEQY
TRBV27 | ASSLWGQGSNQPQH
TRBV27 | ASSLAGGSWF
TRBV5-1 | ASSLSSVYEQY
TRBV12-5 | ASGLMGRGGYNEQF
TRBV2 | ASRRRDKGEKLF
TRBV4-1 | ASSQVRPSRGSDTEAF
TRBV20-1 | SARDPGTGADFGYGYT
TRBV20-1 | SARYGAQDYGYT
TRBV13 | ASSLLLAGGWNEQF
TRBV12-3/TRBV12-4 | ASSWGLAVYNEQY
TRBV27 | ASSLQIGAKNIQY
TRBV10-3 | AISEGIGFNEKLF
TRBV5-1 | ASSLGRQNTPNYGYT
TRBV25-1 | ASSDPGQTLSNQPQH
TRBV5-1 | ASNSGGLAGPSYEQY
TRBV28 | ASSPVDYLVYGYT
TRBV20-1 | SAPDPNQPQH
TRBV24-1 | ATSENSAGGRNEQF
TRBV7-9 | ASSLEAGSPLH